This TCR beta chain was captured in a study of patients and donors after allogeneic stem cell transplantation. The CDR3 is 15 amino acids. Trimming stripped 0 bases from V and 5 bases from J, with 12 bases between. CDR1 LGHNA and CDR2 YSLEER come from the germline V gene. Only a few counts were recorded for this clonotype. TCRdb used MiXCR to reprocess the RT-PCR reads, holding one entry per CDR3 protein. The sample lists about 160,000 distinct CDR3 sequences, approximately 30% occurring once. Sample: blood, either unsorted or a sorted T cell fraction (not recorded which). This receptor was taken from a human donor who was either an allogeneic HSCT recipient or a stem cell or donor lymphocyte infusion donor (not recorded which). It is not recorded whose cells these are; they may come from a transplant donor. The chain joins TRBV4-3 to TRBJ2-3; either TRBD1 or TRBD2 may supply D (5 bases each). CDR3 sequence reads: CASSQENQGRDTQYF. CDR3 in DNA: TGCGCCAGCAGCCAAGAGAATCAGGGACGAGATACGCAGTATTTT.